These T cell receptor beta chains were read from a single sample in a study of cytomegalovirus exposure and HLA in healthy donors. Assay used: immunoSEQ multiplex PCR; TCRdb lists only in-frame clones, some missing. This sample carries around 120,000 clones, about 82% of them seen once, and the ten largest clones take roughly 5.3%. The sequenced material came from PBMCs. The receptor source for this set is a man younger than 30 in good health and CMV-seronegative. Each CDR3 is given with its conserved first and last residue. D genes are given only for firm matches. Rows may omit the clone size; those that give it use once, few, many or a size class.

D | size | J | V | CDR3 | DNA
TRBD2 | NA | TRBJ2-1 | TRBV2 | CASSGGTSGSWYYNEQFF | TGTGCCAGCAGTGGGGGGACTAGCGGATCATGGTACTACAATGAGCAGTTCTTC
TRBD2 | NA | TRBJ2-1 | TRBV18 | CASSPPTSGGTRKVF | TGTGCCAGCTCACCACCTACTAGCGGGGGAACTCGGAAGGTCTTC
NA | NA | TRBJ2-1 | TRBV5-1 | CASSLKGVPFHEQFF | TGCGCCAGCAGCTTGAAAGGGGTTCCCTTTCATGAGCAGTTCTTC
NA | NA | TRBJ1-4 | TRBV27 | CASSPPPTGGEKLFF | TGTGCCAGCAGTCCTCCCCCGACAGGTGGTGAAAAACTGTTTTTT
TRBD1 | NA | TRBJ2-3 | TRBV7-2 | CASSLAQGGTDTQYF | TGTGCCAGCAGCTTAGCACAGGGGGGCACAGATACGCAGTATTTT
NA | NA | TRBJ1-1 | TRBV6-1 | CASSVEGGNTEAFF | TGTGCCAGCAGTGTTGAAGGGGGGAACACTGAAGCTTTCTTT
NA | NA | TRBJ1-5 | TRBV7-8 | CASSLAAGSNQPQHF | TGTGCCAGCAGCTTAGCGGCGGGGAGCAATCAGCCCCAGCATTTT
NA | NA | TRBJ1-1 | TRBV19 | CASSPTASQGGTEAFF | TGTGCCAGTAGTCCGACAGCCTCGCAGGGCGGCACTGAAGCTTTCTTT
TRBD1 | NA | TRBJ1-5 | TRBV19 | CASSIGTGSNQPQHF | TGTGCCAGTAGTATTGGGACAGGGAGCAATCAGCCCCAGCATTTT
NA | NA | TRBJ1-3 | TRBV5-1 | CASSPDSLRNTIYF | TGCGCCAGCAGCCCGGACAGCCTTAGAAACACCATATATTTT
NA | NA | TRBJ1-1 | TRBV15 | CATSIVGGFTEAFF | TGTGCCACCAGCATAGTAGGAGGGTTCACTGAAGCTTTCTTT
NA | once | TRBJ2-5 | TRBV30 | CAWSPRWGTKETQYF | TGTGCCTGGAGTCCACGGTGGGGCACCAAGGAGACCCAGTACTTC
NA | NA | TRBJ2-2 | TRBV29-1 | CSVPSPLSGVAAGELFF | TGCAGCGTACCTTCACCCCTCTCAGGGGTCGCGGCCGGGGAGCTGTTTTTT
NA | NA | TRBJ2-7 | TRBV7-9 | CASSAAAAYEQYF | TGTGCCAGCAGCGCCGCCGCGGCCTACGAGCAGTACTTC
TRBD2 | few | TRBJ2-1 | TRBV30 | CAWSLAGGNEQFF | TGTGCCTGGAGTTTAGCGGGGGGAAATGAGCAGTTCTTC
NA | NA | TRBJ2-3 | TRBV27 | CASRRGSSAIDTDTQYF | TGTGCCAGCAGACGTGGCAGTTCAGCGATAGACACAGATACGCAGTATTTT
TRBD1 | NA | TRBJ1-2 | TRBV19 | CASSTGQGPLNYGYTF | TGTGCCAGTAGTACGGGACAGGGGCCCCTTAACTATGGCTACACCTTC
NA | few | TRBJ2-7 | TRBV18 | CASSPSSYEQYF | TGTGCCAGCTCACCCTCCTCCTACGAGCAGTACTTC
TRBD1 | NA | TRBJ1-1 | TRBV10-2 | CASSHRGEDTEAFF | TGCGCCAGCAGTCACAGGGGTGAGGACACTGAAGCTTTCTTT
TRBD1 | NA | TRBJ1-2 | TRBV2 | CASSFPGQNNYGYTF | TGTGCCAGCAGTTTCCCGGGACAGAATAACTATGGCTACACCTTC
NA | NA | TRBJ1-4 | TRBV7-9 | CASSLEGWSEKLFF | TGTGCCAGCAGCTTAGAGGGGTGGTCGGAAAAACTGTTTTTT
TRBD2 | NA | TRBJ2-5 | TRBV27 | CASSLKGVGTRETQYF | TGTGCCAGCAGTCTAAAGGGGGTCGGGACTAGAGAGACCCAGTACTTC
NA | NA | TRBJ1-5 | TRBV9 | CASSPLAGSNQPQHF | TGTGCCAGCAGCCCCCTGGCAGGGAGCAATCAGCCCCAGCATTTT
NA | NA | TRBJ1-6 | TRBV5-1 | CASSLGSGDRSYNSPLHF | TGCGCCAGCAGCTTGGGGTCCGGGGATCGCTCCTATAATTCACCCCTCCACTTT
NA | NA | TRBJ1-2 | TRBV5-6 | CASSAGGTYGYTF | TGTGCCAGCAGCGCCGGGGGGACCTATGGCTACACCTTC
NA | NA | TRBJ1-2 | TRBV19 | CASSIAPGGYTF | TGTGCCAGTAGTATAGCCCCTGGCGGCTACACCTTC
NA | NA | TRBJ1-6 | TRBV4-2 | CASSQVGLNSPLHF | TGTGCCAGCAGCCAAGTAGGACTCAATTCACCCCTCCACTTT
TRBD1 | NA | TRBJ2-7 | TRBV5-8 | CASSGVLQWTGGYEQYF | TGTGCCAGCAGCGGGGTGTTACAATGGACAGGGGGCTACGAGCAGTACTTC
NA | NA | TRBJ2-7 | TRBV5-1 | CASSLRTATYEQYF | TGCGCCAGCAGCTTGAGGACTGCTACCTACGAGCAGTACTTC
TRBD1 | NA | TRBJ2-7 | TRBV7-9 | CASSSQQGADSYEQYF | TGTGCCAGCAGCTCTCAACAGGGGGCGGACTCCTACGAGCAGTACTTC
TRBD2 | NA | TRBJ2-1 | TRBV6-1 | CASSERQGLAAGHYNEQFF | TGTGCCAGCAGTGAAAGACAGGGACTAGCGGCCGGACACTACAATGAGCAGTTCTTC